This T cell receptor beta chain originates from a study of STAT3 mutations in large granular lymphocyte leukemia. Study results and caveats: In T-cell large granular lymphocyte leukemia, about half of patients showed multiple immunodominant subclonotypes. Clonal expansion was inferred from other time points because no sample existed at each clone's first appearance. After therapy, about 35% of the 18 patients switched clonotypes, all new clones STAT3 wild type. Some patients had persisting codominant clonotypes that could mask small clones. Suggested: STAT3 mutation was not the ancestral event for these clonal expansions.

Clones were read by immunoSEQ multiplex PCR, and TCRdb kept only the in-frame ones, dropping some. This table holds over 3,500 clones, around 80% found once. The V gene's germline CDR1 is MNHNY and CDR2 SVGAGI (reference sequence). The CDR3 extends over 14 amino acids. The ends were cut back, 3 bases at V and 4 bases at J, with 11 bases in the middle. Remarks on this clone: As yet, its antigen is unknown.

The TCR originated in a man aged 40-49 years with T-cell large granular lymphocyte leukemia. Some clones in this sample may be carry-over from other donors' samples. Source material: peripheral blood mononuclear cells. This chain uses TRBV6-6 with TRBJ2-3; unclear D gene. CDR3 nucleotides: TGTGCCAGCAGTTATGAAGTAGCCCCAGATACGCAGTATTTT. Translating gives CASSYEVAPDTQYF.